Listed below are T cell receptor beta chains from one sample, sequenced in a study of patients with pleural tuberculosis. From the reads, TCRdb called clonotypes with MiXCR, one entry per CDR3 protein. This table has just under 30,000 distinct CDR3 sequences, 18% appearing once. Material: peripheral blood. These receptors all stem from a human donor with pleural tuberculosis. The CDR3 runs from the conserved cysteine through the conserved F or W. The D gene is left open where the match is weak. Rows give clone size only sometimes, using once, few, many, or a class for an expanded clone.

d_gene: -
abundance: few
j_gene: TRBJ2-1
v_gene: TRBV5-6
CDR3nt: TGTGCCAGCAGCTTGGTCGGTATCGGACTCTACAATGAGCAGTTCTTC
CDR3aa: CASSLVGIGLYNEQFF

d_gene: -
abundance: medium-sized
j_gene: TRBJ1-6
v_gene: TRBV20-1
CDR3nt: TGCAGTGCTAGAGAGAACACTGGGAGCTATAATTCACCCCTCCACTTT
CDR3aa: CSARENTGSYNSPLHF

d_gene: TRBD1
abundance: many
j_gene: TRBJ1-2
v_gene: TRBV4-1
CDR3nt: TGCGCCAGCAGCCAAACCCAGGGGGCTAGTGGCTACACCTTC
CDR3aa: CASSQTQGASGYTF

d_gene: -
abundance: many
j_gene: TRBJ1-5
v_gene: TRBV12-3/TRBV12-4
CDR3nt: TGTGCCAGCAGCCCCCTTATGAGGGCCCAGCATTTT
CDR3aa: CASSPLMRAQHF

d_gene: TRBD2
abundance: many
j_gene: TRBJ2-1
v_gene: TRBV27
CDR3nt: TGTGCCAGCAGTCGCCCCCCGGGGCGGGGGGGCCTAAGTGAGCAGTTCTTC
CDR3aa: CASSRPPGRGGLSEQFF

d_gene: -
abundance: many
j_gene: TRBJ1-1
v_gene: TRBV5-1
CDR3nt: TGCGCCAGCAGCTTGGCTGGGAACACTGAAGCTTTCTTT
CDR3aa: CASSLAGNTEAFF

d_gene: TRBD1
abundance: once
j_gene: TRBJ1-5
v_gene: TRBV20-1
CDR3nt: TGCAGTGCTATTAGGGGGCTGGGGATGAACAATCAGCCCCAGCATTTT
CDR3aa: CSAIRGLGMNNQPQHF

d_gene: -
abundance: many
j_gene: TRBJ2-5
v_gene: TRBV19
CDR3nt: TGTGCCAGCCGCTCCGGGACACCACAAGAGACCCAGTACTTC
CDR3aa: CASRSGTPQETQYF

d_gene: -
abundance: many
j_gene: TRBJ1-1
v_gene: TRBV3-1
CDR3nt: TGTGCCAGCAGTCAATCCCTGGAAGGGGCTTTCTTT
CDR3aa: CASSQSLEGAFF

d_gene: -
abundance: -
j_gene: TRBJ1-1
v_gene: TRBV18
CDR3nt: TGTGCCAGCTCTGCACCGCTAGCGAACACTGAAGCTTTCTTT
CDR3aa: CASSAPLANTEAFF

d_gene: -
abundance: -
j_gene: TRBJ2-7
v_gene: TRBV12-3/TRBV12-4
CDR3nt: TGTGCCAGCAGCTTCGAGCCTGCCTACGAGCAGTACTTC
CDR3aa: CASSFEPAYEQYF

d_gene: TRBD1
abundance: many
j_gene: TRBJ2-1
v_gene: TRBV6-1
CDR3nt: TGTGCCAGCAGTGTGGGACAGGGTGCATATGAGCAGTTCTTC
CDR3aa: CASSVGQGAYEQFF

d_gene: -
abundance: many
j_gene: TRBJ1-2
v_gene: TRBV4-3
CDR3nt: TGCGCCAGCAGCCAAGGCCCCCCACTCCTCTATGGCTACACCTTC
CDR3aa: CASSQGPPLLYGYTF

d_gene: -
abundance: many
j_gene: TRBJ1-1
v_gene: TRBV19
CDR3nt: TGTGCCAGTAGTCCCACAGTCACCTCTGAAGCTTTCTTT
CDR3aa: CASSPTVTSEAFF

d_gene: -
abundance: -
j_gene: TRBJ2-5
v_gene: TRBV25-1
CDR3nt: TGTGCCAGCAGTGTTACAGGGAGAGAGACCCAGTACTTC
CDR3aa: CASSVTGRETQYF

d_gene: TRBD2
abundance: many
j_gene: TRBJ2-5
v_gene: TRBV5-1
CDR3nt: TGCGCCAGCAGCGCTAGCGGGACGTACCAAGAGACCCAGTACTTC
CDR3aa: CASSASGTYQETQYF

d_gene: -
abundance: many
j_gene: TRBJ2-1
v_gene: TRBV29-1
CDR3nt: TGCAGCGTATGGCAGGGGATCAATGAGCAGTTCTTC
CDR3aa: CSVWQGINEQFF

d_gene: -
abundance: many
j_gene: TRBJ2-1
v_gene: TRBV11-1
CDR3nt: TGTGCCAGCAGCTTAGGTCCCCTTAAGGATGAGCAGTTCTTC
CDR3aa: CASSLGPLKDEQFF

d_gene: -
abundance: many
j_gene: TRBJ2-7
v_gene: TRBV4-1
CDR3nt: TGCGCCAGCAGCCAAGCCGGGACTCAGGGGGTGGAGCAGTACTTC
CDR3aa: CASSQAGTQGVEQYF

d_gene: -
abundance: many
j_gene: TRBJ2-3
v_gene: TRBV5-4
CDR3nt: TGTGCCAGCAGCTTGGGCGGGGCGAGCACAGATACGCAGTATTTT
CDR3aa: CASSLGGASTDTQYF

d_gene: -
abundance: many
j_gene: TRBJ2-3
v_gene: TRBV5-1
CDR3nt: TGCGCCAGCAGCTTGAGGATGTTGGGGGCAGATACGCAGTATTTT
CDR3aa: CASSLRMLGADTQYF

d_gene: -
abundance: many
j_gene: TRBJ1-2
v_gene: TRBV2
CDR3nt: TGTGCCAGCAGTGCCCAAGGAGGGGACGGTGGCTATGGCTACACCTTC
CDR3aa: CASSAQGGDGGYGYTF

d_gene: -
abundance: many
j_gene: TRBJ2-2
v_gene: TRBV6-6
CDR3nt: TGTGCCAGCAGTTATGGGGGAGACACCGGGGAGCTGTTTTTT
CDR3aa: CASSYGGDTGELFF

d_gene: TRBD1
abundance: many
j_gene: TRBJ1-2
v_gene: TRBV10-3
CDR3nt: TGTGCCATCAAGTATGGGGACAGCGAGGGCATGTACGGCTACACCTTC
CDR3aa: CAIKYGDSEGMYGYTF

d_gene: -
abundance: -
j_gene: TRBJ1-5
v_gene: TRBV30
CDR3nt: TGTGCCTGGAGTGTAATGAAGAGTCAGCCCCAGCATTTT
CDR3aa: CAWSVMKSQPQHF

d_gene: -
abundance: many
j_gene: TRBJ2-7
v_gene: TRBV12-3/TRBV12-4
CDR3nt: TGTGCCAGCAGATCGACAGGAACCTACGAGCAGTACTTC
CDR3aa: CASRSTGTYEQYF